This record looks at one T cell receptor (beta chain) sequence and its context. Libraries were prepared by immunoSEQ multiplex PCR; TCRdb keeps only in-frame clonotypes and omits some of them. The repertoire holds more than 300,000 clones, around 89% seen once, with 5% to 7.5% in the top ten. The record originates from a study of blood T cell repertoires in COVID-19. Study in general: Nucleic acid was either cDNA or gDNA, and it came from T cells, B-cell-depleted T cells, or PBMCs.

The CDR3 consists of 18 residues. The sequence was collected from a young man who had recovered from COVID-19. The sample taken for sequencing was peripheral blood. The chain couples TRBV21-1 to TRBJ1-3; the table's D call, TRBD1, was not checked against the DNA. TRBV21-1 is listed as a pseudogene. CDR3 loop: CASSKATTGKDTGNTIYF. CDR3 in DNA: TGTGCCAGCAGCAAAGCGACGACAGGCAAAGATACTGGAAACACCATATATTTT.